This TCR beta chain was retrieved from a study of human T cells and chemical hapten exposure. Whole-study context: Diphenylcyclopropenone doses were given weekly to the scalps of patients across the approximately 24-week study.

This clonotype has ten or more counts. The sample's time point: patch test 1, 2 weeks after DPC sensitization. Treatment indicated: therapeutic diphenylcyclopropenone sensitization with weekly scalp DPC. Each CDR3 protein is one row after TCRdb ran MiXCR on the RACE reads. The data show about 380,000 distinct CDR3 sequences, around 5% seen once. This receptor was identified in a woman in her forties or fifties with alopecia areata. Some clones in this sample may be carry-over from other donors' samples. Specimen: whole blood, collected in connection with sensitization to the hapten diphenylcyclopropenone (DPC).

This CDR3 is CASSIYGTADQPQHF. The DNA of the CDR3 is TGTGCCAGCAGCATATACGGGACAGCGGATCAGCCCCAGCATTTT. The chain is built from TRBV9 and TRBJ1-5; 7 bases are shared with TRBD1. Germline CDR1 SGDLS, CDR2 YYNGEE. V lost 4 bases and J lost 5; bases outside the gene matches: 9. The CDR3 consists of 15 residues.